The 4 T cell receptor beta chains below come from one sample, sequenced in a study of cytomegalovirus exposure and HLA in healthy donors. Libraries were prepared by immunoSEQ multiplex PCR; TCRdb keeps only in-frame clonotypes and omits some of them. The sample comprises roughly 65,000 clones, about 94% of which are singletons, and about 4.1% rests with the top ten. Sample: PBMCs. These receptors were taken from a man aged 18 to 30 in good health and CMV-seropositive.

As DNA, the CDR3 is TGCAGCGTTGAACTCCCCCCGGGACAGGGTTTCACAGATACGCAGTATTTT. Translation gives CSVELPPGQGFTDTQYF. The chain carries TRBV29-1 and TRBJ2-3; 9 bases are shared with TRBD1. The V and J ends lost 2 bases and 2 bases, in that order; junction bases with no gene match: 11. This CDR3 comprises 17 residues. Germline V gives CDR1 SQVTM, CDR2 ANQGSEA.

The chain employs TRBV30 and TRBJ2-7; the D gene is possibly TRBD1 (6 bases). Per the germline V gene, CDR1 is GTSNPN and CDR2 is SVGIG (reference sequence). V was clipped by 7 bases and J by 0 bases, with 16 bases between them. This CDR3 region has 14 residues. CDR3 loop: CALAPGAPSYEQYF. The CDR3 DNA is TGTGCCTTGGCGCCAGGGGCCCCCTCCTACGAGCAGTACTTC. Variable domain in full (rest from reference TRBV30 and TRBJ2-7): SQTIHQWPATLVQPVGSPLSLECTVEGTSNPNLYWYRQAAGRGLQLLFYSVGIGQISSEVPQNLSASRPQDRQFILSSKKLLLSDSGFYLCALAPGAPSYEQYFGPGTRLTVT.

V and J are TRBV30 and TRBJ2-3, with 9 bases identical to TRBD1. CDR1 GTSNPN and CDR2 SVGIG come from the germline V gene (reference sequence). Unmatched junction bases numbered 7, after V lost 3 bases and J lost 3 bases. The CDR3 has 15 amino acids. This chain's CDR3 is CAWSKQGASTDTQYF. CDR3 DNA: TGTGCCTGGAGCAAACAGGGGGCTTCGACAGATACGCAGTATTTT.

The chain joins TRBV6-5 to TRBJ2-1; TRBD2 aligns across 7 bases. The V gene's germline CDR1 is MNHEY and CDR2 SVGAGI. The CDR3 sequence is 15 residues long. The ends lost 5 bases at V and 4 bases at J; junction bases unmatched: 8. CDR3 DNA: TGTGCCAGCAGTCCGGGAGGCAGAAATTACAATGAGCAGTTCTTC. It encodes CASSPGGRNYNEQFF.